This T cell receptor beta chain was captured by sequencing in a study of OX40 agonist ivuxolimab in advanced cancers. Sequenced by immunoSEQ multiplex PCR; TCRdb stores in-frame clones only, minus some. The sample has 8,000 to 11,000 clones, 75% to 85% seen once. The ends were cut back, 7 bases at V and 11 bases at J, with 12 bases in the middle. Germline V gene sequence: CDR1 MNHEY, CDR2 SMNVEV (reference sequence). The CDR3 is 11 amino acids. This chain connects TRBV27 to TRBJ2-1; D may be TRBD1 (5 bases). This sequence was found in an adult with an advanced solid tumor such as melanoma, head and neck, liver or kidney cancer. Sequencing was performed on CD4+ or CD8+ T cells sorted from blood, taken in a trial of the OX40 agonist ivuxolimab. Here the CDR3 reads CASTAGIKQFF. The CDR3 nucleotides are TGTGCCAGCACCGCAGGGATAAAGCAGTTCTTC.